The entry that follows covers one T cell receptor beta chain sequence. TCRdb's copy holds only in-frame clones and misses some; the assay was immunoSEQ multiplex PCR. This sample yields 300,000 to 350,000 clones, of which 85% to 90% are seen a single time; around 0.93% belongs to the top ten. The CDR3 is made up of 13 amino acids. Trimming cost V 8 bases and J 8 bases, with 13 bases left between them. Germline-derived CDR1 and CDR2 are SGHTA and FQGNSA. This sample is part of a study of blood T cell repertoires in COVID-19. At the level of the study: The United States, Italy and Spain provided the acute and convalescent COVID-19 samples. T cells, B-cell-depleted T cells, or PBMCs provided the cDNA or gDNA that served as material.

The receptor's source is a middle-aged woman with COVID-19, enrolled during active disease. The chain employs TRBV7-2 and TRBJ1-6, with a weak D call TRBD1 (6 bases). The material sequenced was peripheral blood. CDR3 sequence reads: CASVQGRYSPLHF. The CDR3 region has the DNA TGTGCCAGCGTACAGGGTAGATATTCACCCCTCCACTTT.